Listed below are T cell receptor beta chains from one sample, sequenced in a study of OX40 agonist ivuxolimab in advanced cancers. Measured with immunoSEQ multiplex PCR; TCRdb has only the in-frame clones, and not every one. The sample records about 27,000 clones, over 75% being singletons. The sequencing here drew on CD4+ or CD8+ T cells sorted from blood, taken in a trial of the OX40 agonist ivuxolimab. The receptors come from an adult with an advanced solid tumor such as melanoma, head and neck, liver or kidney cancer. CDR3s include the opening cysteine and the closing phenylalanine or tryptophan. Fields, in order: D gene, J gene, V gene, clone size, CDR3 protein, CDR3 DNA. D genes are given only for firm matches. A row's size may be missing; if present it is once, few, many or a size class.

- TRBJ1-2 TRBV27 once CASSPGLGHYGYTF TGTGCCAGCAGTCCGGGTCTCGGGCACTATGGCTACACCTTC
- TRBJ1-1 TRBV19 once CASSIRQGMNTEAFF TGTGCCAGTAGTATAAGGCAGGGGATGAACACTGAAGCTTTCTTT
- TRBJ1-1 TRBV2 - CASSFDTRTEAFF TGTGCCAGCAGTTTCGACACTCGCACTGAAGCTTTCTTT
- TRBJ1-2 TRBV7-6 - CASSLAEGSPLYGYTF TGTGCCAGCAGCTTAGCGGAGGGGTCCCCTCTCTATGGCTACACCTTC
- TRBJ2-7 TRBV2 - CASSSSPSSYEQYF TGTGCCAGCAGTTCTAGTCCTTCCTCCTACGAGCAGTACTTC
- TRBJ1-2 TRBV29-1 few CSARISFYGYTF TGCAGCGCCCGAATAAGCTTCTATGGCTACACCTTC
- TRBJ1-5 TRBV6-6 - CASSYGPGGNQPQHF TGTGCCAGCAGTTACGGCCCGGGGGGCAATCAGCCCCAGCATTTT
TRBD2 TRBJ2-1 TRBV11-2 - CASSLGLAGGRIKFF TGTGCCAGCAGCTTAGGGCTAGCGGGGGGGCGCATTAAGTTCTTC
TRBD2 TRBJ2-3 TRBV5-4 - CASSFSGGAPDTQYF TGTGCCAGCAGCTTTAGCGGGGGGGCCCCGGATACGCAGTATTTT
- TRBJ1-5 TRBV19 - CASSIDSRHNQPQHF TGTGCCAGTAGTATAGATTCCAGGCACAATCAGCCCCAGCATTTT
TRBD1 TRBJ2-1 TRBV19 - CASSLYRGWRNEQFF TGTGCCAGTAGTCTATACAGGGGATGGCGCAATGAGCAGTTCTTC
TRBD1 TRBJ2-3 TRBV9 - CASSAPVGQGYADTQYF TGTGCCAGCAGCGCTCCGGTGGGACAGGGGTATGCAGATACGCAGTATTTT
- TRBJ1-1 TRBV28 - CASSWPGPDTEAFF TGTGCCAGCAGTTGGCCAGGGCCGGACACTGAAGCTTTCTTT
TRBD1 TRBJ1-1 TRBV28 - CASGDRGMNTEAFF TGTGCCAGCGGAGACAGGGGGATGAACACTGAAGCTTTCTTT
TRBD1 TRBJ1-2 TRBV6-5 - CASTQAGGGYTF TGTGCCAGCACACAAGCAGGGGGTGGCTACACCTTC
- TRBJ1-5 TRBV19 - CASSRRGEDQPQHF TGTGCCAGTAGTCGGCGGGGGGAGGATCAGCCCCAGCATTTT
- TRBJ2-3 TRBV27 - CASKLIAGTSTDTQYF TGTGCCAGCAAACTCATTGCCGGGACTAGCACAGATACGCAGTATTTT
TRBD2 TRBJ2-5 TRBV18 - CASSGRPFRTSGGSQETQYF TGTGCCAGCTCGGGACGGCCCTTTCGGACTAGCGGGGGGTCCCAAGAGACCCAGTACTTC
- TRBJ1-2 TRBV19 - CASSVGILNYGYTF TGTGCCAGTAGTGTCGGAATACTTAACTATGGCTACACCTTC
TRBD2 TRBJ2-5 TRBV4-1 once CASSQTSGGAQETQYF TGCGCCAGCAGCCAAACTAGCGGGGGGGCACAAGAGACCCAGTACTTC
- TRBJ1-5 TRBV19 - CASSIFGRVDQPQHF TGTGCCAGTAGTATATTCGGGAGGGTCGATCAGCCCCAGCATTTT
- TRBJ1-3 TRBV6-1 - CASSASAFSGNTIYF TGTGCCAGCAGTGCGTCGGCCTTCTCTGGAAACACCATATATTTT
- TRBJ2-4 TRBV4-3 - CASSLEVGGQNIQYF TGCGCCAGCAGCCTAGAAGTGGGGGGCCAAAACATTCAGTACTTC
TRBD1 TRBJ1-6 TRBV28 - CASSLRQGQYNSPLHF TGTGCCAGCAGTTTACGACAGGGACAATACAATTCACCCCTCCACTTT
- TRBJ1-1 TRBV19 - CASSSGLGLNTEAFF TGTGCCAGTAGTAGCGGTTTGGGGTTGAACACTGAAGCTTTCTTT
TRBD1 TRBJ2-7 TRBV27 - CASSLQDRGSYEQYF TGTGCCAGCAGTTTACAGGACAGGGGTTCCTACGAGCAGTACTTC
- TRBJ1-1 TRBV2 - CASSPDDGNTEAFF TGTGCCAGCAGTCCGGACGACGGGAACACTGAAGCTTTCTTT
TRBD1 TRBJ1-2 TRBV6-5 - CASSFDFPGQNYGYTF TGTGCCAGCAGTTTCGATTTCCCGGGACAGAACTATGGCTACACCTTC
TRBD1 TRBJ1-4 TRBV9 once CASGDRFNEKLFF TGTGCCAGCGGGGACAGGTTTAATGAAAAACTGTTTTTT
TRBD1 TRBJ1-1 TRBV19 - CASRLRDRARPEAFF TGTGCCAGTAGACTCCGGGACAGGGCTCGACCTGAAGCTTTCTTT
- TRBJ2-1 TRBV9 - CASSVGLGLGNEQFF TGTGCCAGCAGCGTAGGTCTAGGCCTGGGGAATGAGCAGTTCTTC
- TRBJ1-2 TRBV28 - CASSISGGFYGYTF TGTGCCAGCAGTATTTCCGGTGGATTCTATGGCTACACCTTC
TRBD1 TRBJ2-3 TRBV29-1 - CSVPPPGQGMDTQYF TGCAGCGTCCCCCCCCCGGGACAGGGGATGGATACGCAGTATTTT
- TRBJ2-7 TRBV11-2 - CASSLAAGTSYEQYF TGTGCCAGCAGCTTAGCGGCGGGGACCTCCTACGAGCAGTACTTC
- TRBJ1-5 TRBV12-5 - CASGSPEGSTDQPQHF TGTGCTAGTGGTTCACCCGAGGGGTCGACGGATCAGCCCCAGCATTTT
- TRBJ1-5 TRBV6-5 - CASSYSGQGQPQHF TGTGCCAGCAGTTACTCGGGACAAGGGCAGCCCCAGCATTTT
- TRBJ2-7 TRBV7-9 few CASSPAGPNPYEQYF TGTGCCAGCAGTCCCGCAGGCCCAAACCCCTACGAGCAGTACTTC
- TRBJ1-2 TRBV13 - CASSSFTGLDGYTF TGTGCCAGCAGCTCCTTTACAGGGTTAGATGGCTACACCTTC
TRBD1 TRBJ1-4 TRBV7-9 - CASSIQGATNEKLFF TGTGCCAGCAGCATTCAGGGGGCGACTAATGAAAAACTGTTTTTT
TRBD2 TRBJ2-3 TRBV7-2 - CASSLAHVAGARDTQYF TGTGCCAGCAGCTTAGCGCACGTAGCGGGGGCACGGGATACGCAGTATTTT